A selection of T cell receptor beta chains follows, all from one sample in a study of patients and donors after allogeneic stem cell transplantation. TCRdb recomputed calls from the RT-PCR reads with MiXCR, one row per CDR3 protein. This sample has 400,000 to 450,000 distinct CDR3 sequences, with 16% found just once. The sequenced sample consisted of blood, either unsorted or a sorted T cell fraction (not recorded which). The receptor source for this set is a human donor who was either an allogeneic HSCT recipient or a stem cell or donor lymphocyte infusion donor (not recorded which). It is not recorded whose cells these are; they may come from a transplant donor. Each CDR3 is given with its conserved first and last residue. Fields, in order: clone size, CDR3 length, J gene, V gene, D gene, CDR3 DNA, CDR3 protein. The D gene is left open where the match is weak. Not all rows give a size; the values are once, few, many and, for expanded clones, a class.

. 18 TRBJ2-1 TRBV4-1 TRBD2 TGCGCCAGCTGCCGAGAACCCGGGACTAGCGGACAGTACAATGAGCAGTTCTTC CASCREPGTSGQYNEQFF
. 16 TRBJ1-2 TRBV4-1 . TGCGCCAGCAGCCAAGATGAAAGGGCTTCAGGCTATGGCTACACCTTC CASSQDERASGYGYTF
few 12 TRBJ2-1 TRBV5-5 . TGTGCCAGCAGCTTGCAAGGGGATGAGCAGTTCTTC CASSLQGDEQFF
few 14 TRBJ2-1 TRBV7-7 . TGTGCCAGCAGCCCCTCTTTGGGGGCCCCGGGGGTGTTCTTC CASSPSLGAPGVFF
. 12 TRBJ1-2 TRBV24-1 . TGTGCCACCAGTGATCCAGGGTGGGGCTACACCTTC CATSDPGWGYTF
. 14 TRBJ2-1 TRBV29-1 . TGCAGCGTTAAAGGTTCCCTAGGGTACAATGAGCAGTTCTTC CSVKGSLGYNEQFF
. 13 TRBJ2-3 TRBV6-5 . TGTGCCAGCAGTTACTCGGGCCCAGATACGCAGTATTTT CASSYSGPDTQYF
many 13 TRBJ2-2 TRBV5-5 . TGTGCCAGCGGAGCCGTCCCCACCGGGGAGCTGTTTTTT CASGAVPTGELFF
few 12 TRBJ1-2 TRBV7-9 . TGTGCCAGCAGCTTCCCCGGGAACGGCTACACCTTC CASSFPGNGYTF
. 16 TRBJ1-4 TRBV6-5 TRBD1 TGTGCCAGCAGTTACTCCGGGACAGATACTAATGAAAAACTGTTTTTT CASSYSGTDTNEKLFF
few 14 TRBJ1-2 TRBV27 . TGTGCCAGCAGTTTGGGAGGGAATGGGGACGGCTACACCTTC CASSLGGNGDGYTF
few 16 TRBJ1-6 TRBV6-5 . TGTGCCAGCAGTTACTCCAGTCAGGGGAATAATTCACCCCTCCACTTT CASSYSSQGNNSPLHF
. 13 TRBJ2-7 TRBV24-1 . TGTGCCACCAGTGGTCACAGCTCCTACGAGCAGTACTTC CATSGHSSYEQYF
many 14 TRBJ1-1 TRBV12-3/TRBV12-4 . TGTGCCAGCAGTTTTATACAGCGTGCGTCTGAAGCTTTCTTT CASSFIQRASEAFF
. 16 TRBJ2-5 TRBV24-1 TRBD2 TGTGCCACCAGTGATACGACTAGCGGCCGCCGGGAGACCCAGTACTTC CATSDTTSGRRETQYF
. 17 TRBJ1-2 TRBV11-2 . TGTGCCAGCAGGAACCTAGAGGTCCCAATTGGCGGCTATGGCTACACCTTC CASRNLEVPIGGYGYTF
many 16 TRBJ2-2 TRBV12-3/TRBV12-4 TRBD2 TGTGCCAGCAGTTTAGCTAGCGGGTCCCTCACCGGGGAGCTGTTTTTT CASSLASGSLTGELFF
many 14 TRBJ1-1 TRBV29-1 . TGCAGCGTTTCGGTTATAGGGATGAACACTGAAGCTTTCTTT CSVSVIGMNTEAFF
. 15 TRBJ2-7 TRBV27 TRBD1 TGTGCCAGCAGTTTTAACGACAGGGCGGACTACGAGCAGTACTTC CASSFNDRADYEQYF
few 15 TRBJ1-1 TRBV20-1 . TGCAGTGCTAGAGATGTCGGGGCCCTAGGGGCTGAAGCTTTCTTT CSARDVGALGAEAFF